Reported below is one T cell receptor beta chain. As originally analysed: Using reference gene primer amplification, nucleated cell counts were estimated. TCRdb's table, derived via immunoSEQ multiplex PCR, lists solely in-frame clones and lacks some. V, J and clone size reflect that table, while D and trimming were determined from the DNA. The table includes approximately 67,000 clones, 87% detected once. The sample is drawn from a study of blood T cell repertoires in COVID-19. Turning to the study itself: The United States, Italy and Spain supplied acute and convalescent COVID-19 samples. From T cells, B-cell-depleted T cells, or PBMCs came the material, which was cDNA or gDNA.

V was shortened by 3 bases and J by 4 bases, with 18 bases between the two germline ends. CDR1 is MRHNA, CDR2 SNTAGT, per germline. The CDR3 is made up of 16 amino acids. Sample: peripheral blood. The receptor was derived from a man aged 45-60 years with active COVID-19. The chain links TRBV6-4 to TRBJ1-1; TRBD1 might be the D (6 bases). The CDR3 spells CASSEYRARAFTEAFF. CDR3 coding DNA: TGTGCCAGCAGTGAGTACAGGGCGCGAGCTTTCACTGAAGCTTTCTTT.